Sequencing of this T cell receptor beta chain was carried out in a study of blood T cell repertoires in COVID-19. Study at large: Donors in the United States, Italy and Spain gave samples during acute or convalescent COVID-19.

This study enrolled people aged roughly 18 to 90 from roughly 24 US geographic areas. Per the original data handling: Amplification with reference gene primers provided the estimates of nucleated cell counts. Here immunoSEQ multiplex PCR was the method, and the copy in TCRdb shows in-frame clones only, minus some. V and J calls plus clone size are reproduced from that table; the DNA served to infer D and trimming. This table holds more than 150,000 clones, roughly three quarters found once. The TCR was taken from a man in his sixties who had been exposed to COVID-19. Sequencing was performed on PBMCs or T cells enriched from blood (not recorded which).

The CDR3 sequence is CASSGLAGGSYNEQFF. The CDR3 coding sequence is TGTGCCAGCAGCGGACTAGCGGGAGGCTCCTACAATGAGCAGTTCTTC. This chain connects TRBV5-4 to TRBJ2-1, with 14 bases aligning to TRBD2. Germline CDR1 reads SGHNT; CDR2 reads YYREEE (reference sequence). This CDR3 region has 16 residues. Germline trimming cut 4 bases from V and 0 bases from J; bases unmatched to any gene: 0.